This TCR beta chain was observed in a study of cytomegalovirus exposure and HLA in healthy donors. Study-level background: In a later analysis, it was reported that the approximately 110 validation repertoires had been produced on the same platform as the 670 or so repertoires belonging to the first cohort. Study outcomes and limitations: In vitro experiments confirmed that a few CMV-associated chains were specific for CMV antigens. Researchers counted around 170 TCR beta chains as cytomegalovirus-associated.

Note on this clone: What it binds is unknown.

The donors formed part of the roughly 120-subject validation cohort, distinct from the 666-subject first cohort. J lost 4 bases, V lost 6 bases, and 5 bases had no gene match. The CDR3 runs to 14 residues. Germline V CDR1 and CDR2: MDHEN, SYDVKM. Clones were read by immunoSEQ multiplex PCR, and TCRdb kept only the in-frame ones, dropping some. The data show approximately 71,000 clones, about 90% seen once. The rearrangement links TRBV28 to TRBJ2-7; 11 bases line up with TRBD2. The sequenced sample consisted of PBMCs. The TCR sequence derives from a man aged 18 to 29 in good health and CMV-seronegative. The CDR3 DNA sequence: TGTGCCAGCAGGACAGGGACTAGCGGTTACGAGCAGTACTTC. Amino acid sequence: CASRTGTSGYEQYF.